The clone carrying this T cell receptor beta chain was counted at least ten times. J lost 3 bases, V lost 1 base, and 9 bases had no gene match. This CDR3 has 17 amino acids. The germline gives CDR1 MGHDK, CDR2 SYGVNS. The sample is drawn from a study of molecular identifiers for immune sequencing clone quantification. A single record per CDR3 protein comes from TCRdb applying MiXCR to the PCR reads. The sample holds about 510,000 distinct CDR3 sequences, roughly 23% seen once. Material: naive CD8+ T cells from blood, with Jurkat cell RNA spiked in. Subset reported: FACS-sorted CD8+CD4-CCR7+CD45RA+ naive T cells. The chain is built from TRBV25-1 and TRBJ1-3, with 7 nucleotides matching TRBD1. This TCR was recovered from a human donor in good health. Some libraries in this study had Jurkat cell RNA spiked in. CDR3 sequence (DNA): TGTGCCAGCAGTGAATCACCCCGGGACAGATTTGGAAACACCATATATTTT. Encoded protein: CASSESPRDRFGNTIYF.